These 28 T cell receptor beta chains came from one sample sequenced in a study of blood T cell repertoires in COVID-19. Libraries were prepared by immunoSEQ multiplex PCR; TCRdb keeps only in-frame clonotypes and omits some of them. The data show over 200,000 clones, about 86% seen once. Sequencing used PBMCs or T cells enriched from blood (not recorded which). These receptors were obtained from a woman aged 25 to 45 who had been exposed to COVID-19.

V gene TRBV7-8 combines with J gene TRBJ2-7; the D gene is possibly TRBD2 (7 bases). The CDR3 covers 17 residues. V was shortened by 5 bases and J by 7 bases, with 27 bases between the two germline ends. Per the germline V gene, CDR1 is SGHVS and CDR2 is FQNEAQ. CDR3 in amino acids: CASSPRGGEGRPREQYF. CDR3 bases: TGTGCCAGCAGCCCGAGGGGGGGCGAGGGCCGCCCTAGGGAGCAGTACTTC.

The chain has TRBV30 and TRBJ2-3; D is perhaps TRBD1 (6 bases). The V gene's germline CDR1 is GTSNPN and CDR2 SVGIG (reference sequence). Trimming removed 0 bases at V and 6 bases at J, with 7 bases between. The CDR3 is 12 amino acids. The CDR3 coding sequence is TGTGCCTGGAGTGTACAGGGCGATACGCAGTATTTT. It codes for CAWSVQGDTQYF.

The gene calls are TRBV19 and TRBJ1-4; 7 bases fit TRBD1. Trimming took 3 bases from V and 7 from J; bases not matched to a gene: 20. Germline CDR1 is LNHDA and CDR2 is SQIVND (reference sequence). CDR3 length: 19 amino acids. The CDR3 spells CASSISTFLRDSGREKLFF. The CDR3 DNA reads as TGTGCCAGTAGTATCTCCACCTTCCTCCGGGACAGCGGTCGTGAAAAACTGTTTTTT. Filled out from reference TRBV19 and TRBJ1-4, the complete variable domain reads DGGITQSPKYLFRKEGQNVTLSCEQNLNHDAMYWYRQDPGQGLRLIYYSQIVNDFQKGDIAEGYSVSREKKESFPLTVTSAQKNPTAFYLCASSISTFLRDSGREKLFFGSGTQLSVL.

This clone was detected only once. The CDR3 is CASSLTGYDTEAFF. CDR3 DNA sequence: TGCGCCAGCAGCTTGACGGGGTACGACACTGAAGCTTTCTTT. The chain links TRBV5-1 to TRBJ1-1; D is unclear. The CDR3 loop spans 14 amino acids. V was pared by 1 base and J by 3 bases, with 10 bases between. Germline lookup yields CDR1 SGHRS and CDR2 YFSETQ.

V and J are TRBV6-5 and TRBJ2-5; D remains ambiguous. Per the germline V gene, CDR1 is MNHEY and CDR2 is SVGAGI. This CDR3 has 13 residues. Trimming took 7 bases from V and 4 from J, leaving 13 bases between them. As DNA, the CDR3 is TGTGCCAGCATACGGTCCTTACGAGAGACCCAGTACTTC. Its protein product is CASIRSLRETQYF.

The chain couples TRBV7-7 to TRBJ2-5, with TRBD2 matching 8 bases. This CDR3 contains 14 residues. Germline assignment: CDR1 SSHAT and CDR2 FNYEAQ (reference sequence). Trimming cost V 4 bases and J 5 bases; bases outside gene matches: 6. The CDR3, as DNA: TGTGCCAGCAGCTCGTTAGCGGGGTGGGAGACCCAGTACTTC. This sequence encodes CASSSLAGWETQYF.

The chain combines TRBV7-2 with TRBJ1-5; weak D call: TRBD1 (5 bases). Per the germline V gene, CDR1 is SGHTA and CDR2 is FQGNSA. The CDR3 extends over 14 amino acids. V was pared by 2 bases and J by 6 bases, with 11 bases between. The CDR3, as DNA: TGTGCCAGCAGCTTACCGGGGGTTGGTCAGCCCCAGCATTTT. Translated, it gives CASSLPGVGQPQHF.

The chain links TRBV14 to TRBJ1-6; 8 bases fit TRBD1. The CDR3 contains 15 residues. V was clipped by 1 base and J by 7 bases; unmatched bases: 3. Germline V CDR1 and CDR2: SGHDN, FVKESK. CDR3 loop: CASSQGQGQNSPLHF. The CDR3 nucleotides read TGTGCCAGCAGCCAAGGACAGGGGCAAAATTCACCCCTCCACTTT.

This clone appeared a few times. The J gene is TRBJ1-4, the V gene TRBV7-9; 10 nucleotides agree with TRBD1. Germline assignment: CDR1 SEHNR and CDR2 FQNEAQ (reference sequence). The CDR3 consists of 14 residues. Losses at the gene ends were 5 bases for V and 10 bases for J; bases not matched to a gene: 7. Here the CDR3 reads CASSGDRGRLKLFF. For the CDR3, the DNA is TGTGCCAGCAGCGGAGACAGGGGGCGATTAAAACTGTTTTTT.

This clone was found once. The chain joins TRBV19 to TRBJ2-2, with 7 bases matching TRBD2. V gave up 8 bases and J gave up 1 base; unmatched junction bases: 7. CDR3 length equals 15 residues. Per germline, CDR1 LNHDA and CDR2 SQIVND (reference sequence). This chain's CDR3 is CASGAGDLNTGELFF. CDR3 nucleotide sequence: TGTGCCAGTGGGGCGGGGGACCTGAACACCGGGGAGCTGTTTTTT.

This chain's CDR3 is CASSASQPQHF. The CDR3 nucleotides read TGTGCCAGCAGTGCGAGTCAGCCCCAGCATTTT. The chain recombines TRBV2 with TRBJ1-5; D is ambiguous. Trimming took off 4 bases at V and 6 bases at J, with 4 bases between the two ends. The CDR3 is made up of 11 amino acids. Germline V lookup: CDR1 SNHLY, CDR2 FYNNEI.

The J gene is TRBJ1-2, the V gene TRBV15, with TRBD1 as a possible D gene (6 bases). The CDR3 length is 15 residues. Germline V CDR1 and CDR2: LNHNV, YYDKDF (reference sequence). The V end lost 3 bases, the J end lost 6 bases, and 17 bases lay between the germline ends. CDR3 nucleotides: TGTGCCACCAGCAGCCTAAAGGGGGAGGGGGATGGCTACACCTTC. This encodes CATSSLKGEGDGYTF.

This sequence joins TRBV6-5 and TRBJ2-7; 8 nucleotides agree with TRBD2. Trimming cost V 9 bases and J 7 bases; bases outside gene matches: 14. Germline CDR1 MNHEY, CDR2 SVGAGI. The CDR3 contains 14 residues. The CDR3 DNA follows: TGTGCCAGTTTGGATGCGGGGGGCCTTTGGGAGCAGTACTTC. It translates to CASLDAGGLWEQYF.

The chain combines TRBV5-4 with TRBJ1-2, with 7 bases aligning to TRBD1. Trimming cost V 2 bases and J 3 bases; bases outside gene matches: 4. CDR3 length equals 14 residues. Germline CDR1 SGHNT, CDR2 YYREEE (reference sequence). This chain's CDR3 is CASSFPDRDYGYTF. CDR3 nucleotide sequence: TGTGCCAGCAGCTTCCCTGACAGGGACTATGGCTACACCTTC.

The rearrangement uses TRBV30 and TRBJ2-1; no definite D call. CDR3 length: 11 amino acids. The V gene lost 5 bases and the J gene lost 4 bases, with 6 bases spanning the gap. The V gene's germline CDR1 is GTSNPN and CDR2 SVGIG (reference sequence). The CDR3 bases are TGTGCCTGGCAAACATACAATGAGCAGTTCTTC. It yields the protein CAWQTYNEQFF.

Turning to this clone: Other DNA sequences in this sample translate to the same CDR3. The chain carries TRBV6-5 and TRBJ1-1, with D perhaps TRBD1 (5 bases). V was trimmed by 5 bases and J by 5 bases, leaving 12 bases between them. The CDR3 has 13 amino acids. Germline CDR1 is MNHEY and CDR2 is SVGAGI. The CDR3 here is CASSPPGGTEAFF. The CDR3 coding sequence is TGTGCCAGCAGTCCCCCGGGGGGGACTGAAGCTTTCTTT.

This chain joins TRBV9 and TRBJ1-6; D possibly corresponds to TRBD1 (5 bases). Germline values: CDR1 SGDLS, CDR2 YYNGEE. V lost 1 base to trimming and J lost 7 bases, with 12 bases between them. This CDR3 has 15 amino acids. In DNA, the CDR3 is TGTGCCAGCAGCGTACAGGGTTCGGCGAATTCACCCCTCCACTTT. Residues: CASSVQGSANSPLHF.

The rearrangement links TRBV6-5 to TRBJ2-2, with D possibly matching TRBD1 (6 bases). Germline V gene sequence: CDR1 MNHEY, CDR2 SVGAGI. This CDR3 spans 14 amino acids. The V gene lost 9 bases and the J gene lost 2 bases, with 13 bases spanning the gap. Here the CDR3 DNA reads TGTGCCAGTCGCCGGGACATAAACACCGGGGAGCTGTTTTTT. This codes for CASRRDINTGELFF.

The V gene is TRBV30, the J gene TRBJ1-2; D call uncertain. CDR1 GTSNPN and CDR2 SVGIG come from the germline V gene (reference sequence). The V and J ends lost 3 bases and 5 bases respectively, with 10 bases between them. The CDR3 loop spans 12 amino acids. CDR3 region: CAWRFLTYGYTF. As DNA, the CDR3 is TGTGCCTGGAGATTCCTGACATATGGCTACACCTTC.

The chain couples TRBV11-2 to TRBJ1-4; 7 nucleotides agree with TRBD1. There are 17 residues in the CDR3. V lost 6 bases and J lost 0; bases outside the gene matches: 10. Germline CDR1 reads SGHAT; CDR2 reads FQNNGV. CDR3 DNA: TGTGCCAGCAGTGAGAACAGGGGAACTGCAACTAATGAAAAACTGTTTTTT. It codes for CASSENRGTATNEKLFF.

V usage is TRBV29-1 and J usage is TRBJ1-5; D is possibly TRBD1 (6 bases). Germline V gives CDR1 SQVTM, CDR2 ANQGSEA. Trimming removed 6 bases at V and 4 bases at J, with 13 bases between. The CDR3 loop spans 13 amino acids. In DNA form, the CDR3 reads TGCAGCGTGGAGGGGGGGCCGAATCAGCCCCAGCATTTT. It codes for CSVEGGPNQPQHF.

This clone was seen once. This rearrangement joins TRBV5-1 to TRBJ2-1; 11 bases are shared with TRBD1. This CDR3 comprises 13 residues. The V and J ends lost 5 bases and 8 bases, in that order; junction bases with no gene match: 3. CDR1 and CDR2 (germline): SGHRS, YFSETQ. In DNA, the CDR3 is TGCGCCAGCAGAGGACAGGGGGCAGATGAGCAGTTCTTC. It encodes CASRGQGADEQFF.

This chain links TRBV27 with TRBJ1-5, with D hard to call. The CDR3 sequence is 14 residues long. The V gene's germline CDR1 is MNHEY and CDR2 SMNVEV (reference sequence). V lost 3 bases, J lost 6 bases, and 12 bases lay in between. CDR3 amino acids: CASSFAAVGQPQHF. CDR3 sequence (DNA): TGTGCCAGCAGTTTCGCGGCGGTAGGTCAGCCCCAGCATTTT.

About this clone: Other nucleotide sequences from this sample produce the same CDR3. The genes are TRBV30 and TRBJ2-7; D may be TRBD2 (5 bases). The V and J ends lost 0 bases and 4 bases respectively, with 7 bases between them. The CDR3 consists of 12 residues. Germline V gene sequence: CDR1 GTSNPN, CDR2 SVGIG (reference sequence). The chain's CDR3 is CAWSVSGYEQYF. CDR3 DNA: TGTGCCTGGAGTGTAAGCGGTTACGAGCAGTACTTC.

The chain links TRBV3-1 (or the pseudogene TRBV3-2) to TRBJ1-2; 8 bases fit TRBD1. This CDR3 is 13 amino acids long. The V and J ends lost 0 bases and 8 bases, in that order; junction bases with no gene match: 2. Germline CDR1 and CDR2: LGHDT and YNNKEL (reference sequence). The CDR3 nucleotides read TGTGCCAGCAGCCAAGACGCAGGGGGCGGCTACACCTTC. This gives the protein CASSQDAGGGYTF.

This sequence joins TRBV29-1 and TRBJ1-1; 12 bases line up with TRBD1. The CDR3 runs to 14 residues. CDR1 is SQVTM and CDR2 is ANQGSEA in the germline V gene. Losses at the gene ends were 6 bases for V and 5 bases for J; bases not matched to a gene: 7. This chain's CDR3 is CSVGTGGGWTEAFF. The CDR3 bases are TGCAGCGTCGGGACAGGGGGCGGATGGACTGAAGCTTTCTTT.

This clone was counted between two and nine times. An end of the junction differs from the germline gene, which may be a read error. V gene TRBV9 combines with J gene TRBJ2-4, with 9 bases lining up with TRBD1. CDR3 length: 11 amino acids. Germline CDR1 SGDLS, CDR2 YYNGEE. The DNA for the CDR3 is TGTGCCAGCAGCGATGGGGACAGGGTGAACTTC. It specifies CASSDGDRVNF.

V gene TRBV20-1 combines with J gene TRBJ2-3, with a weak D call TRBD2 (6 bases). The germline V and J ends were trimmed by 3 bases and 0 bases, with 10 bases remaining between them. CDR1 DFQATT and CDR2 SNEGSKA come from the germline V gene (reference sequence). The length of the CDR3 is 14 residues. For the CDR3, the DNA is TGCAGTGCTAGTGTAGCGGTTAGCACAGATACGCAGTATTTT. Translation gives CSASVAVSTDTQYF.